This TCR beta chain comes out of a study of low-dose radiotherapy and immunotherapy resistance in tumors. The TCRs were subjected to amplification over roughly 20 PCR cycles employing a constant-region primer in conjunction with a V-primer adapter. TCRdb re-called the reads with MiXCR, one entry per CDR3 protein. This sample carries about 52,000 distinct CDR3 sequences, roughly 33% of them seen once, and the ten largest clones take 7.5% to 9.5%. The CDR3 contains 14 residues. Per the germline V gene, CDR1 is MDHEN and CDR2 is SYDVKM. Time point defined: after trial treatment. The treatment here: LDRT plus nivolumab, ipilimumab, low-dose cyclophosphamide and aspirin (RACIN trial).

The sequence came from a male donor with rectosigmoid adenocarcinoma. The chain has TRBV28 and TRBJ2-1; 8 positions agree with TRBD2. The source was PBMCs, collected after low-dose radiotherapy plus immunotherapy. CDR3 nucleotides: TGTGCTATAGGAAGCGGGAGAAAGTACAATGAGCAGTTCTTC. It specifies CAIGSGRKYNEQFF.